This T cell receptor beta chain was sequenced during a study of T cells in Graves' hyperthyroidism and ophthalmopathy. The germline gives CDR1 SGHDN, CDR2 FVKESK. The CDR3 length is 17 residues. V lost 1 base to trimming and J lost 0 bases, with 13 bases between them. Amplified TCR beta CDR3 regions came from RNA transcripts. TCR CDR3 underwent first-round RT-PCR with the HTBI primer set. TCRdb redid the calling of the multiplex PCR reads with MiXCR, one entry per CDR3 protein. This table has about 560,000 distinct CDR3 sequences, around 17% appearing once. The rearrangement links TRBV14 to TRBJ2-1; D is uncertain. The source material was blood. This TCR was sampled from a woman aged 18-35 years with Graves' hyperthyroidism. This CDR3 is CASSQGIGRSSYNEQFF. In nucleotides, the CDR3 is TGTGCCAGCAGCCAAGGAATTGGCAGGAGCTCCTACAATGAGCAGTTCTTC.